One sample yielded the 17 T cell receptor beta chains listed below, sequenced in a study of blood T cell repertoires in COVID-19. Sequencing was performed with immunoSEQ multiplex PCR; in TCRdb, only in-frame clones are kept and a portion is missing. The sample includes more than 200,000 clones, 80% of them seen just once. What was sequenced was PBMCs or T cells enriched from blood (not recorded which). These TCRs come from a woman in her 40s with acute COVID-19.

This sequence joins TRBV5-1 and TRBJ2-2; possibly TRBD2 for D (6 bases). The CDR3 consists of 16 residues. Looked up from germline, CDR1 is SGHRS and CDR2 is YFSETQ. V lost 0 bases to trimming and J lost 5 bases, with 14 bases between them. CDR3 bases: TGCGCCAGCAGCTTGGAGGGACTCCCAACGACCGGGGAGCTGTTTTTT. Its translation: CASSLEGLPTTGELFF.

The chain combines TRBV7-9 with TRBJ2-1; TRBD1 agrees at 7 bases. V lost 1 base and J lost 9; bases outside the gene matches: 3. CDR1 and CDR2 from the germline V gene are SEHNR and FQNEAQ (reference sequence). The CDR3 runs to 13 residues. In DNA, the CDR3 is TGTGCCAGCAGCTTAGAAGGGGGCGGTGAGCAGTTCTTC. Its protein is CASSLEGGGEQFF.

This clone showed up just a few times. The gene calls are TRBV7-9 and TRBJ1-1, with 8 nucleotides matching TRBD1. V shed 5 bases and J 4 bases; nucleotides not matched to a gene: 6. The CDR3 runs to 14 residues. Germline V CDR1 and CDR2: SEHNR, FQNEAQ (reference sequence). The CDR3 loop reads CASSPRTGSTEAFF. CDR3 bases: TGTGCCAGCAGCCCACGGACAGGGAGCACTGAAGCTTTCTTT.

This clone has a single count. The genes are TRBV9 and TRBJ2-7, with D perhaps matching TRBD1 (6 bases). Germline V lookup: CDR1 SGDLS, CDR2 YYNGEE. The CDR3 runs to 14 residues. V lost 4 bases, J lost 4 bases, and 15 bases lay in between. CDR3 DNA: TGTGCCAGCAGCAGGACAGATGTTATATACGAGCAGTACTTC. Amino acid sequence: CASSRTDVIYEQYF.

CDR3: CASSQEKAGQTASFF. The CDR3 DNA reads TGCGCCAGCAGCCAAGAAAAAGCAGGCCAAACTGCGTCTTTCTTT. The chain joins TRBV4-3 to TRBJ1-1; D is undetermined. Deletions cut 0 bases from V and 12 bases from J, with 20 bases between. The CDR3 sequence is 15 residues long. Germline lookup yields CDR1 LGHNA and CDR2 YSLEER.

CDR3 region: CASSSTTGSGRYEQYF. The CDR3, as DNA: TGTGCCAGCAGTTCGACGACAGGGAGCGGGAGATACGAGCAGTACTTC. The V gene is TRBV27, the J gene TRBJ2-7; D is perhaps TRBD2 (8 bases). This CDR3 has 16 amino acids. V gave up 4 bases and J gave up 4 bases, with 20 bases separating them. The V gene's germline CDR1 is MNHEY and CDR2 SMNVEV (reference sequence).

The J gene is TRBJ2-7, the V gene TRBV12-3 or TRBV12-4; D is perhaps TRBD2 (5 bases). Trimming shortened V by 1 base and J by 4 bases, and 8 bases separated the two germline ends. The CDR3 has 13 residues. Here the CDR3 reads CASSLGRTYEQYF. The CDR3 DNA follows: TGTGCCAGCAGTTTAGGCAGGACTTACGAGCAGTACTTC.

The gene calls are TRBV5-1 and TRBJ2-3, with D perhaps TRBD1 (6 bases). Trimming stripped 5 bases from V and 3 bases from J, with 13 bases between. The CDR3 length is 14 residues. CDR1 and CDR2 from the germline V gene are SGHRS and YFSETQ. CDR3 in amino acids: CASSLQGFTDTQYF. As DNA, the CDR3 is TGCGCCAGCAGTTTACAGGGTTTTACAGATACGCAGTATTTT.

The chain recombines TRBV12-5 with TRBJ2-5; 10 bases fit TRBD1. The CDR3 has 14 amino acids. CDR1 and CDR2 (germline): LGHNT, FRNRAP. The V segment lost 4 bases and the J segment 3 bases; nucleotides outside the gene matches: 2. The DNA for the CDR3 is TGTGCTAGTGGTTCAGGGACAGGGGAAGAGACCCAGTACTTC. This sequence encodes CASGSGTGEETQYF.

Written as DNA, the CDR3 is TGTGCCAGCAGTGAAGGAGGAGGGGCGAATGAGCAGTTCTTC. It encodes CASSEGGGANEQFF. This chain connects TRBV6-4 to TRBJ2-1; D may be TRBD2 (6 bases). The germline V gene encodes CDR1 MRHNA and CDR2 SNTAGT. CDR3 size: 14 residues. Between the trimmed V and J ends, which lost 3 bases and 7 bases, there was a span of 13 bases.

This sequence joins TRBV28 and TRBJ1-3; the match to TRBD1 covers 9 bases. There are 12 residues in the CDR3. V was pared by 8 bases and J by 11 bases, with 7 bases of the junction left unmatched. CDR1 MDHEN and CDR2 SYDVKM come from the germline V gene. The CDR3 is CASGDRGMAIYF. The CDR3 region has the DNA TGTGCCAGCGGAGACAGGGGGATGGCCATATATTTT.

This clone was observed a few times. The chain links TRBV19 to TRBJ1-5; weak D call: TRBD1 (5 bases). Germline-derived CDR1 and CDR2 are LNHDA and SQIVND (reference sequence). Trimming cost V 8 bases and J 0 bases, with 17 bases left between them. This CDR3 region has 16 residues. The CDR3 region has the DNA TGTGCCAGTTCGCGGGACCACCTTTATAGCAATCAGCCCCAGCATTTT. This gives the protein CASSRDHLYSNQPQHF.

This chain links TRBV2 with TRBJ1-2; 11 nucleotides agree with TRBD1. Germline V lookup: CDR1 SNHLY, CDR2 FYNNEI. The ends lost 6 bases at V and 4 bases at J; junction bases unmatched: 4. The CDR3 totals 14 residues. DNA of the CDR3: TGTGCCAGCAGGGACAGGGGGCATAGCTATGGCTACACCTTC. It yields the protein CASRDRGHSYGYTF.

The V and J genes are TRBV27 and TRBJ1-1; D call uncertain. The V gene's germline CDR1 is MNHEY and CDR2 SMNVEV (reference sequence). V was cut by 3 bases and J by 1 base, with 6 bases left in between. There are 13 residues in the CDR3. The CDR3 loop is CASSFSKNTEAFF. The CDR3 DNA follows: TGTGCCAGCAGTTTTTCCAAGAACACTGAAGCTTTCTTT.

The rearrangement joins TRBV5-1 to TRBJ1-2; D unclear. V gave up 6 bases and J gave up 7 bases, with 22 bases separating them. Germline V gene lookup returns CDR1 SGHRS and CDR2 YFSETQ. The CDR3 runs to 15 residues. For the CDR3, the DNA is TGCGCCAGCACCATGGAGGTTGCGGGTTCTGCTGGCTACACCTTC. It specifies CASTMEVAGSAGYTF.

The rearrangement uses TRBV27 and TRBJ2-1; TRBD2 aligns across 8 bases. With 3 bases clipped from V and 6 bases from J, the junction kept 7 bases outside the gene matches. The CDR3 is 15 amino acids. Germline CDR1 reads MNHEY; CDR2 reads SMNVEV (reference sequence). The CDR3 DNA reads as TGTGCCAGCAGTTTCCCCGGGAGGGCCTTCAATGAGCAGTTCTTC. It specifies CASSFPGRAFNEQFF.

This clone was counted many times. The chain joins TRBV6-1 to TRBJ2-5, with 16 bases that match TRBD2. There are 21 residues in the CDR3. J lost 2 bases, V lost 2 bases, and 14 bases had no gene match. Germline V gene data show CDR1 as MNHNS and CDR2 as SASEGT. Here the CDR3 reads CASSEQPKGTSGRVGQETQYF. CDR3 nucleotide sequence: TGTGCCAGCAGTGAACAACCGAAAGGGACTAGCGGGAGGGTGGGGCAAGAGACCCAGTACTTC.